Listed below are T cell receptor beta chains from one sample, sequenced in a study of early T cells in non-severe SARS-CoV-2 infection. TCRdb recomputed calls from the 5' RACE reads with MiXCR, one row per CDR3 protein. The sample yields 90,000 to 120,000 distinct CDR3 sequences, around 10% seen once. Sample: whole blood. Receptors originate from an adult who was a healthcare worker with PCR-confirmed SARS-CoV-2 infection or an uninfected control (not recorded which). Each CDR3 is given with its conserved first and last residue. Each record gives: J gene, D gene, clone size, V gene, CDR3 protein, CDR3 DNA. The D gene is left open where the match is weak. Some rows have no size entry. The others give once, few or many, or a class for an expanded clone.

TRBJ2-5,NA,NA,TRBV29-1,CSALSGIQETQYF,TGCAGCGCTCTTAGCGGCATCCAAGAGACCCAGTACTTC
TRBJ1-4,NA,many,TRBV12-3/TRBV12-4,CASSQQLTTNEKLFF,TGTGCCAGCAGCCAACAACTAACAACTAATGAAAAACTGTTTTTT
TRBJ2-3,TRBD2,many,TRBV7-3,CASSRVAGERDTQYF,TGTGCCAGCAGCCGGGTAGCGGGAGAAAGGGATACGCAGTATTTT
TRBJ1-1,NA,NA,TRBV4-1,CASSQLQRNTEAFF,TGCGCCAGCAGCCAATTACAGAGGAACACTGAAGCTTTCTTT
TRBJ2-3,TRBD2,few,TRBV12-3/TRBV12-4,CASRPSGRAWDTQYF,TGTGCCAGCAGACCCAGCGGGAGGGCCTGGGATACGCAGTATTTT
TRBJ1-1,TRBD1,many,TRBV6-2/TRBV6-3,CASSYSIQGGRFLMNTEAFF,TGTGCCAGCAGTTACTCGATACAGGGGGGCAGATTCCTGATGAACACTGAAGCTTTCTTT
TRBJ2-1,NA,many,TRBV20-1,CSARVPTVNEQFF,TGCAGTGCTAGAGTACCAACTGTAAATGAGCAGTTCTTC
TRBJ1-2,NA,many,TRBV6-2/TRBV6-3,CASSFPGMSYGYTF,TGTGCCAGCAGTTTTCCCGGGATGAGCTATGGCTACACCTTC
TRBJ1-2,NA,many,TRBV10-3,CAISAGQFDYGYTF,TGTGCCATCAGTGCCGGGCAGTTTGACTATGGCTACACCTTC
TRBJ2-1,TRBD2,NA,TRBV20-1,CSAGLTSVNEQFF,TGCAGTGCTGGACTGACTAGCGTGAATGAGCAGTTCTTC
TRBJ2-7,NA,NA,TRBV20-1,CSADGDYEQYF,TGCAGTGCCGACGGGGACTACGAGCAGTACTTC
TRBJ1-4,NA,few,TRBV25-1,CASSESARRGYEKLFF,TGTGCCAGCAGTGAATCCGCTCGGAGGGGGTATGAAAAACTGTTTTTT
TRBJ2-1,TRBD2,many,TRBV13,CASSLSTSGPDEQFF,TGTGCCAGCAGCTTATCGACTAGCGGGCCGGATGAGCAGTTCTTC
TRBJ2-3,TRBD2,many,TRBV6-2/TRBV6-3,CASSSGTSGLGDTQYF,TGTGCCAGCAGTTCCGGGACTAGCGGACTGGGAGATACGCAGTATTTT
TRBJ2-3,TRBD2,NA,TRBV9,CASTHSSSGSYTVETQYF,TGTGCCAGCACCCACAGCTCTAGCGGGAGCTACACGGTAGAAACGCAGTATTTT
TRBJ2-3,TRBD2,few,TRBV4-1,CASSQGVLAGGGDTQYF,TGCGCCAGCAGCCAAGGGGTTCTAGCGGGAGGAGGTGATACGCAGTATTTT
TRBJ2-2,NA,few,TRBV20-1,CSARDTPPGAGDTGELFF,TGCAGTGCTAGAGATACCCCCCCGGGGGCGGGAGACACCGGGGAGCTGTTTTTT
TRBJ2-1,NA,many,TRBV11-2,CASSPTRNEQFF,TGTGCCAGCAGCCCTACAAGGAATGAGCAGTTCTTC
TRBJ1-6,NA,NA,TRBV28,CASSLLRGLNSPLHF,TGTGCCAGCAGCCTTCTCCGAGGCCTAAATTCACCCCTCCACTTT
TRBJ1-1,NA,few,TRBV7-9,CASSGEGNTEAFF,TGTGCCAGCAGCGGGGAGGGTAACACTGAAGCTTTCTTT
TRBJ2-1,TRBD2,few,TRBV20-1,CSATEGLAGESYNEQFF,TGCAGTGCTACCGAGGGGCTAGCGGGCGAGTCCTACAATGAGCAGTTCTTC
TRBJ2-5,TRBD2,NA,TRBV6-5,CVSSYFSSGNGETQYF,TGTGTCAGCAGTTATTTTTCCAGCGGGAACGGCGAGACCCAGTACTTC
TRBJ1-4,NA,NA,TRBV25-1,CASSERTVREKLFF,TGTGCCAGCAGTGAACGGACAGTCCGGGAAAAACTGTTTTTT
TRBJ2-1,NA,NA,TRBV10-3,CAIGPVSYNEQFF,TGTGCCATCGGCCCAGTCTCCTACAATGAGCAGTTCTTC
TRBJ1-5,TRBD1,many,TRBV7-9,CASSLDRAQPQHF,TGTGCCAGCAGCCTCGACAGGGCCCAGCCACAGCATTTT
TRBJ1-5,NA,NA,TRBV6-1,CASSEYGTSSPQHF,TGTGCCAGCAGTGAATACGGCACCTCCTCGCCCCAGCATTTT
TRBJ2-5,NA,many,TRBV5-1,CASSLEPQQETQYF,TGCGCCAGCAGCTTGGAACCGCAGCAAGAGACCCAGTACTTC
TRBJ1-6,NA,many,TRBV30,CAWSVFFGRTYNSPLHF,TGTGCCTGGAGTGTATTTTTCGGGAGGACCTATAATTCACCCCTCCACTTT
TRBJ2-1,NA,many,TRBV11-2,CASSLDGGHNEQFF,TGTGCCAGCAGCTTAGACGGCGGACACAATGAGCAGTTCTTC
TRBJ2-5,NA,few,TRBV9,CASSVATRTDQETQYF,TGTGCCAGCAGCGTAGCTACAAGGACAGACCAAGAGACCCAGTACTTC
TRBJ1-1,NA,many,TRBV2,CASTAGGVTAKAFF,TGTGCCAGCACCGCAGGAGGGGTGACAGCAAAAGCTTTCTTT
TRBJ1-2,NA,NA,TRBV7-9,CASSFQGLNYGYTF,TGTGCCAGCAGCTTCCAGGGGCTAAACTATGGCTACACCTTC
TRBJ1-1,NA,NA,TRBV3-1,CASSQEGWAEAFF,TGTGCCAGCAGCCAAGAAGGGTGGGCTGAAGCTTTCTTT
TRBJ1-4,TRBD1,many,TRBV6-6,CASSYPDRGLANEKLFF,TGTGCCAGCAGTTACCCTGACAGGGGGTTAGCTAATGAAAAACTGTTTTTT
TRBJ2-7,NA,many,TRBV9,CASAQTGQDYEQYF,TGTGCCAGCGCACAAACGGGACAAGACTACGAGCAGTACTTC
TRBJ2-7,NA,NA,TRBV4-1,CASSQEWGSGNEQYF,TGCGCCAGCAGCCAAGAATGGGGGTCCGGGAACGAGCAGTACTTC
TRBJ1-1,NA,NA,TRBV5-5,CASSDGSEAFF,TGTGCCAGCAGCGACGGGTCAGAAGCTTTCTTT
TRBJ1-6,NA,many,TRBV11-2,CASSSSRLVSYNSPLHF,TGTGCCAGCAGCTCAAGTCGACTGGTATCCTATAATTCACCCCTCCACTTT
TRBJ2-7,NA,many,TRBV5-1,CASSLSGSKSYEQYF,TGCGCCAGCAGCTTGTCCGGGTCAAAAAGTTACGAGCAGTACTTC
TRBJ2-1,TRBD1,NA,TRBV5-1,CASSPTGEGYNEQFF,TGCGCCAGCAGCCCCACAGGGGAAGGGTACAATGAGCAGTTCTTC
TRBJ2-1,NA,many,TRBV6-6,CASKLIRQDNEQFF,TGTGCCAGCAAGCTCATCCGACAGGACAATGAGCAGTTCTTC
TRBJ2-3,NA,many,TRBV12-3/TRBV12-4,CASSFAQPTQYF,TGTGCCAGCAGTTTCGCACAGCCTACGCAGTATTTT
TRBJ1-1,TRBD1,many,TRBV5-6,CASSPGQGRGDTEAFF,TGTGCCAGCAGCCCTGGACAGGGGCGAGGGGACACTGAAGCTTTCTTT
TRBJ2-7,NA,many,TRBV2,CASLGELNEQYF,TGTGCCAGCCTGGGGGAGCTCAACGAGCAGTACTTC
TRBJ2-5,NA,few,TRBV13,CASSLRSETQYF,TGTGCCAGCAGCTTACGTAGTGAGACCCAGTACTTC
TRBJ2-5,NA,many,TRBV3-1,CASSPQETQYF,TGTGCCAGCAGCCCCCAAGAGACCCAGTACTTC
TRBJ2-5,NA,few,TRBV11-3,CASSPNPWETQYF,TGTGCCAGCAGCCCCAATCCCTGGGAGACCCAGTACTTC
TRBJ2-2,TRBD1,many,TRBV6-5,CASSPERDRAFSGELFF,TGTGCCAGCAGTCCAGAACGGGACAGGGCGTTTTCGGGGGAGCTGTTTTTT
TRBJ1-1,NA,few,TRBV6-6,CASISGMNTEAFF,TGTGCCAGCATTAGTGGGATGAACACTGAAGCTTTCTTT
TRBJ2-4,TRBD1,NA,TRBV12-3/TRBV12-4,CASSWGTAQGFQYF,TGTGCCAGCAGTTGGGGGACAGCCCAGGGCTTTCAGTACTTC
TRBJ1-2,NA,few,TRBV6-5,CASRQLSGQHYGYTF,TGTGCCAGCAGACAGTTAAGTGGACAGCACTATGGCTACACCTTC
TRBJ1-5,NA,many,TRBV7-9,CASSRQGSNQPQHF,TGTGCCAGCAGCCGCCAGGGGAGCAATCAGCCCCAGCATTTT
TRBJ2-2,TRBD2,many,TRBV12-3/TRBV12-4,CASSLAASGRAVDGELFF,TGTGCCAGCAGTTTGGCGGCTAGCGGGAGGGCGGTTGACGGGGAGCTGTTTTTT
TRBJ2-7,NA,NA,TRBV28,CASIPGQSLFEQYF,TGTGCCAGCATTCCCGGACAGTCTCTCTTCGAGCAGTACTTC
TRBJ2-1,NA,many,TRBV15,CATRHGTLSYNEQFF,TGTGCCACCAGGCACGGGACTCTCTCCTACAATGAGCAGTTCTTC